Presented here are 3 T cell receptor beta chains from one specimen sequenced in a study of blood T cells in healthy people across ages. The authors ran a second PCR of roughly 6 to 11 cycles using a sample-barcoded 5' primer and a J-beta primer mix. MiXCR, run by TCRdb on the 5' RACE reads, gives a single entry per CDR3 protein. The table shows over 1,500,000 distinct CDR3 sequences, with 39% occurring only once. Sequenced input: blood. Source of these receptors: a human donor in good health.

This clonotype was counted ten times or more. The V gene is TRBV29-1, the J gene TRBJ2-1; 10 bases agree with TRBD2. The CDR3 runs 13 residues. Germline-derived CDR1 and CDR2 are SQVTM and ANQGSEA. J lost 5 bases, V lost 7 bases, and 5 bases had no gene match. The DNA for the CDR3 is TGCAGCGCATCACTAGCGGGGAACAATGAGCAGTTCTTC. Amino acid sequence: CSASLAGNNEQFF.

This sequence joins TRBV2 and TRBJ2-4; D is possibly TRBD2 (7 bases). This CDR3 has 17 residues. The V end lost 7 bases, the J end lost 0 bases, and 19 bases lay between the germline ends. CDR1 SNHLY and CDR2 FYNNEI come from the germline V gene. The CDR3 loop reads CASTPGEGALAKNIQYF. DNA for the CDR3: TGTGCCAGCACCCCAGGGGAGGGCGCCTTAGCCAAAAACATTCAGTACTTC.

This clonotype was seen repeatedly, ten times or more. The J gene is TRBJ2-1, the V gene TRBV12-3 or TRBV12-4, with a weak D call TRBD1 (5 bases). The CDR3 is made up of 12 amino acids. Between the trimmed V and J ends, which lost 5 bases and 7 bases, there was a span of 9 bases. The CDR3 coding sequence is TGTGCCAGCAGTCCGACAGCGAATGAGCAGTTCTTC. It codes for CASSPTANEQFF.